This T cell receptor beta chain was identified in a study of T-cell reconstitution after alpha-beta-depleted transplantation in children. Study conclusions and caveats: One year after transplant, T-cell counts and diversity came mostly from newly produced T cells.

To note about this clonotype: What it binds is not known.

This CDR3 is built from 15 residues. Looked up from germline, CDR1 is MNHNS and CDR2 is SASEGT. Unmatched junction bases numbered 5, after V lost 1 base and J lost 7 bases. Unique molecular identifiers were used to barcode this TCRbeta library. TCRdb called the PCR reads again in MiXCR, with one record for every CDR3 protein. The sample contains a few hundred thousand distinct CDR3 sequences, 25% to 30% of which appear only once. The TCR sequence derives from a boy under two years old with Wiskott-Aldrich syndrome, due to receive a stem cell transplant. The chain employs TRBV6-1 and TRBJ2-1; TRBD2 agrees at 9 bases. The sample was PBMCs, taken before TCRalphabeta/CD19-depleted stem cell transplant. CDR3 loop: CASSEGGRVGNEQFF. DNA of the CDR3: TGTGCCAGCAGTGAAGGCGGGAGGGTAGGTAATGAGCAGTTCTTC.